These 12 T cell receptor beta chains originate from one sample sequenced in a study of blood T cell repertoires in COVID-19. The method was immunoSEQ multiplex PCR; TCRdb's version includes in-frame clones alone and lacks a portion of them. The table shows under 250,000 clones, with 92% occurring only once. Sample: peripheral blood. These receptors were taken from a man aged 30-40 years with acute or convalescent COVID-19.

The genes are TRBV15 and TRBJ2-3, with D uncertain. V dropped 0 bases and J dropped 2 bases, with 9 bases sitting between them. Germline lookup yields CDR1 LNHNV and CDR2 YYDKDF (reference sequence). This CDR3 has 15 amino acids. This CDR3 reads CATSRDLGYTDTQYF. CDR3 bases: TGTGCCACCAGCAGAGATCTCGGTTACACAGATACGCAGTATTTT.

V gene TRBV4-2 combines with J gene TRBJ2-2; a weak D match, TRBD2 (5 bases). Germline CDR1 and CDR2: LGHNA and YNFKEQ. The V and J ends lost 4 bases and 0 bases respectively, with 12 bases between them. The CDR3 has 16 residues. CDR3 sequence (DNA): TGTGCCAGCAGCCTCCTCGGCGGGCCGAACACCGGGGAGCTGTTTTTT. Encoded protein: CASSLLGGPNTGELFF.

This clone has just one count. The V and J genes are TRBV28 and TRBJ2-7, with D maybe TRBD1 (6 bases). V gave up 4 bases and J gave up 1 base, with 17 bases separating them. Germline values: CDR1 MDHEN, CDR2 SYDVKM. This CDR3 region has 16 residues. The CDR3 reads CASSSPGTRPSYEQYF. The CDR3 coding sequence is TGTGCCAGCAGTTCGCCGGGGACAAGACCTTCCTACGAGCAGTACTTC.

The chain employs TRBV5-5 and TRBJ2-7, with D uncertain. Germline V CDR1 and CDR2: SGHKS, YYEKEE (reference sequence). This CDR3 spans 12 amino acids. V was cut by 4 bases and J by 3 bases, with 8 bases left in between. This CDR3 is CASSLSVYEQYF. CDR3 nucleotide sequence: TGTGCCAGCAGCCTATCGGTCTACGAGCAGTACTTC.

The J gene is TRBJ1-1, the V gene TRBV19; 7 bases line up with TRBD1. The V and J ends lost 5 bases and 10 bases, in that order; junction bases with no gene match: 10. CDR1 LNHDA and CDR2 SQIVND come from the germline V gene (reference sequence). CDR3 length: 13 amino acids. CDR3 loop: CASSRQGDGRAFF. CDR3 DNA: TGTGCCAGTAGTCGACAGGGAGACGGGCGAGCTTTCTTT.

This chain joins TRBV9 and TRBJ2-3; 9 bases agree with TRBD2. V lost 4 bases, J lost 6 bases, and 9 bases stayed unmatched. Germline V gene lookup returns CDR1 SGDLS and CDR2 YYNGEE. The CDR3 consists of 15 residues. The CDR3 region is CASSTAGLAADTQYF. DNA of the CDR3: TGTGCCAGCAGCACCGCGGGACTAGCCGCTGATACGCAGTATTTT.

The chain combines TRBV7-8 with TRBJ2-1; 10 bases line up with TRBD1. The CDR3 extends over 16 amino acids. From germline, CDR1 is SGHVS and CDR2 FQNEAQ. Germline trimming cut 5 bases from V and 8 bases from J; bases unmatched to any gene: 12. The CDR3 region is CASSPTGTGALDEQFF. The CDR3 nucleotides are TGTGCCAGCAGCCCCACCGGGACAGGGGCTTTGGATGAGCAGTTCTTC.

The chain combines TRBV7-6 with TRBJ2-7; possibly TRBD2 for D (6 bases). Trimming removed 1 base at V and 1 base at J, with 11 bases between. This CDR3 spans 15 amino acids. Germline CDR1 is SGHVS and CDR2 is FNYEAQ. The CDR3 nucleotides are TGTGCCAGCAGCTTAGAGGCGGGACCTTCCTACGAGCAGTACTTC. Translation gives CASSLEAGPSYEQYF. Looking up the rest from reference TRBV7-6 and TRBJ2-7 gives the full variable domain: GAGVSQSPRYKVTKRGQDVALRCDPISGHVSLYWYRQALGQGPEFLTYFNYEAQQDKSGLPNDRFSAERPEGSISTLTIQRTEQRDSAMYRCASSLEAGPSYEQYFGPGTRLTVT.

The chain employs TRBV5-1 and TRBJ2-1, with D tentatively TRBD2 (5 bases). This CDR3 contains 16 residues. Trimming removed 3 bases at V and 2 bases at J, with 15 bases between. Looked up from germline, CDR1 is SGHRS and CDR2 is YFSETQ. The CDR3 DNA reads as TGCGCCAGCAGCTCAGGACTCCTGCATGCCTACAATGAGCAGTTCTTC. Its protein product is CASSSGLLHAYNEQFF.

This chain links TRBV28 with TRBJ2-1; no clear D. V was cut by 0 bases and J by 5 bases, with 8 bases left in between. The CDR3 is made up of 14 amino acids. In germline, CDR1 is MDHEN, CDR2 SYDVKM. The CDR3, as DNA: TGTGCCAGCAGTTTATGGGCAAAGAACAATGAGCAGTTCTTC. It is translated as CASSLWAKNNEQFF. Using reference TRBV28 and TRBJ2-1 for the parts outside the CDR3, the full variable domain is DVKVTQSSRYLVKRTGEKVFLECVQDMDHENMFWYRQDPGLGLRLIYFSYDVKMKEKGDIPEGYSVSREKKERFSLILESASTNQTSMYLCASSLWAKNNEQFFGPGTRLTVL.

This clone has a handful of counts. This sequence joins TRBV19 and TRBJ2-7; 12 positions agree with TRBD2. This CDR3 has 15 amino acids. In germline, CDR1 is LNHDA, CDR2 SQIVND (reference sequence). Germline trimming cut 4 bases from V and 0 bases from J; bases unmatched to any gene: 1. The CDR3 nucleotides read TGTGCCAGTAGTAAACTAGCGGGGGGCTCCTACGAGCAGTACTTC. As protein: CASSKLAGGSYEQYF. The whole variable domain, remainder taken from reference TRBV19 and TRBJ2-7, is DGGITQSPKYLFRKEGQNVTLSCEQNLNHDAMYWYRQDPGQGLRLIYYSQIVNDFQKGDIAEGYSVSREKKESFPLTVTSAQKNPTAFYLCASSKLAGGSYEQYFGPGTRLTVT.

This sequence joins TRBV19 and TRBJ2-1; D remains ambiguous. The length of the CDR3 is 12 residues. Between the trimmed V and J ends, which lost 1 base and 9 bases, there was a span of 7 bases. Germline CDR1 reads LNHDA; CDR2 reads SQIVND (reference sequence). The CDR3 sequence is CASSIVRGEQFF. CDR3 coding DNA: TGTGCCAGTAGTATAGTACGCGGTGAGCAGTTCTTC.